A single sample is the source of the 5 T cell receptor beta chains below, sequenced in a study of blood T cells in healthy people across ages. The second PCR ran about 6 to 11 cycles with a sample-barcoded 5' primer and J-beta primers. TCRdb processed the 5' RACE reads anew with MiXCR; each CDR3 protein has one entry. Among 1.5 million to 1.8 million distinct CDR3 sequences listed, around 40% were seen once. Source material: blood. These receptors all stem from a woman aged 18-30 years in good health.

This clonotype was seen a handful of times. The chain uses TRBV19 and TRBJ2-1, with TRBD2 matching over 12 bases. V lost 4 bases to trimming and J lost 6 bases; unmatched junction nucleotides: 7. This CDR3 is built from 16 residues. CDR1 is LNHDA and CDR2 is SQIVND in the germline V gene (reference sequence). CDR3 protein: CASSRLAGELLNEQFF. The CDR3, as DNA: TGTGCCAGTAGTAGACTAGCGGGGGAATTGCTCAATGAGCAGTTCTTC. Filled out from reference TRBV19 and TRBJ2-1, the complete variable domain reads DGGITQSPKYLFRKEGQNVTLSCEQNLNHDAMYWYRQDPGQGLRLIYYSQIVNDFQKGDIAEGYSVSREKKESFPLTVTSAQKNPTAFYLCASSRLAGELLNEQFFGPGTRLTVL.

This clonotype was detected a few times. The CDR3 sequence is CSASAGTSSYNEQFF. In DNA, the CDR3 is TGCAGCGCGTCAGCCGGGACTAGCTCTTACAATGAGCAGTTCTTC. The V gene is TRBV29-1, the J gene TRBJ2-1, with 9 positions matching TRBD2. CDR1 and CDR2 from the germline V gene are SQVTM and ANQGSEA. V gave up 7 bases and J gave up 4 bases; unmatched junction bases: 11. The CDR3 contains 15 residues.

This clonotype was picked up a small number of times. This chain links TRBV27 with TRBJ2-5, with no clear D. There are 11 residues in the CDR3. Germline CDR1 and CDR2: MNHEY and SMNVEV (reference sequence). The V end was cut by 8 bases, the J end by 4 bases, with 8 bases between. CDR3 bases: TGTGCCAGCCTGGACGGAGAGACCCAGTACTTC. Protein: CASLDGETQYF.

On this clonotype itself: A read error is possible here, since a much larger clone lies one base away. CDR3: CASILTRQSYEQYF. DNA of the CDR3: TGTGCCAGCATTTTAACTCGACAGTCCTACGAGCAGTACTTC. The V and J genes are TRBV12-3 or TRBV12-4 and TRBJ2-7; possibly TRBD1 for D (5 bases). CDR3 length: 14 amino acids.

The sample holds a few counts of this clonotype. The chain links TRBV7-9 to TRBJ1-2; possible D gene TRBD1, 5 bases. The CDR3 extends over 14 amino acids. The V gene lost 7 bases and the J gene lost 0 bases, with 12 bases spanning the gap. The V gene's germline CDR1 is SEHNR and CDR2 FQNEAQ (reference sequence). The CDR3 spells CASTPRGSNYGYTF. The CDR3 nucleotides are TGTGCCAGCACCCCGCGGGGGTCTAACTATGGCTACACCTTC.